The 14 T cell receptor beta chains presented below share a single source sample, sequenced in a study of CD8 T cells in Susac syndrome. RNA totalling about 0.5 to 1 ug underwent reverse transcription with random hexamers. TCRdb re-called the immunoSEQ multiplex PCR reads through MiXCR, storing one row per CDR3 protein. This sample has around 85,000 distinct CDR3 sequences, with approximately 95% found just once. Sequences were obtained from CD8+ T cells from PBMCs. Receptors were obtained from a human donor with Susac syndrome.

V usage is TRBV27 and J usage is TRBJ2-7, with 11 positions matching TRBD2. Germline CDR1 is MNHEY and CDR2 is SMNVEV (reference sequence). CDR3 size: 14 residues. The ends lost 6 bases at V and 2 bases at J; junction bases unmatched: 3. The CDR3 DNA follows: TGTGCCAGCAGACCGGGACTAGCGGCCTACGAGCAGTACTTC. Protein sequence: CASRPGLAAYEQYF.

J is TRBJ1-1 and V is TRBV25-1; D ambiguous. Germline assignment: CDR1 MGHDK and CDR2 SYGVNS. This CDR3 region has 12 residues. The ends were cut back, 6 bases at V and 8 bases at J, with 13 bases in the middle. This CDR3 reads CASRTSGLEAFF. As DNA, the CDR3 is TGTGCCAGCAGGACCAGTGGGCTAGAAGCTTTCTTT.

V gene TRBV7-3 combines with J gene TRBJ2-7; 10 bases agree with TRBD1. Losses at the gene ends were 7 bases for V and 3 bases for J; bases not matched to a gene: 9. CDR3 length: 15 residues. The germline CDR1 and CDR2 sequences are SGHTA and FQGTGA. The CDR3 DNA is TGTGCCAGCACCTCGACCGGGACAGGGGTCTACGAGCAGTACTTC. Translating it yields CASTSTGTGVYEQYF. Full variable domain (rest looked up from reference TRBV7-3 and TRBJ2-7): GAGVSQTPSNKVTEKGKYVELRCDPISGHTALYWYRQSLGQGPEFLIYFQGTGAADDSGLPNDRFFAVRPEGSVSTLKIQRTERGDSAVYLCASTSTGTGVYEQYFGPGTRLTVT.

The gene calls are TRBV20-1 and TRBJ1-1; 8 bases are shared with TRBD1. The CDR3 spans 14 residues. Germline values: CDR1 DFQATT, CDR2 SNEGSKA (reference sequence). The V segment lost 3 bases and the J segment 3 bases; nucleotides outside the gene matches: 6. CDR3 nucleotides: TGCAGTGCTAGGGACAGGGAACCCTACACTGAAGCTTTCTTT. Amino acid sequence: CSARDREPYTEAFF.

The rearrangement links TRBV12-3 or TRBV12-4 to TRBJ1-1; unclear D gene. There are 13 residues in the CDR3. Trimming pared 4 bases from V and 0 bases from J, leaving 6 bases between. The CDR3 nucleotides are TGTGCCAGCAGTTCTGCTATGAACACTGAAGCTTTCTTT. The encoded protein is CASSSAMNTEAFF.

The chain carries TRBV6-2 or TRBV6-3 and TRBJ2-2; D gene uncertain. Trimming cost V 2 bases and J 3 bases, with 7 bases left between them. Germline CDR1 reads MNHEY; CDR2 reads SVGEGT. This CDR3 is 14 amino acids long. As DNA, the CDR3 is TGTGCCAGCAGTTACACCACATACACCGGGGAGCTGTTTTTT. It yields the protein CASSYTTYTGELFF.

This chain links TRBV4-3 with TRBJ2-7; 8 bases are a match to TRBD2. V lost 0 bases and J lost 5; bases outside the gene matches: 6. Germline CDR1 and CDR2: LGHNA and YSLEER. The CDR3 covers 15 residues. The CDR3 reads CASSQDEREMNEQYF. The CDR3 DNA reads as TGCGCCAGCAGCCAAGACGAGCGGGAGATGAACGAGCAGTACTTC.

The CDR3 nucleotides are TGTGCCATCAGTGAGTCGACATATTCAGGGGACTATGGCTACACCTTC. Translating gives CAISESTYSGDYGYTF. This chain uses TRBV10-3 with TRBJ1-2, with D maybe TRBD1 (6 bases). The V end was cut by 0 bases, the J end by 3 bases, with 14 bases between. Germline V gene lookup returns CDR1 ENHRY and CDR2 SYGVKD. CDR3 length: 16 amino acids.

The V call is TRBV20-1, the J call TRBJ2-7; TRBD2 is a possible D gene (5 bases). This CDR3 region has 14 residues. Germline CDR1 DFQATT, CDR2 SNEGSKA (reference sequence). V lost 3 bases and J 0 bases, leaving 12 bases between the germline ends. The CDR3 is CSARESGISYEQYF. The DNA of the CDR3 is TGCAGTGCTAGGGAGTCGGGAATCTCCTACGAGCAGTACTTC.

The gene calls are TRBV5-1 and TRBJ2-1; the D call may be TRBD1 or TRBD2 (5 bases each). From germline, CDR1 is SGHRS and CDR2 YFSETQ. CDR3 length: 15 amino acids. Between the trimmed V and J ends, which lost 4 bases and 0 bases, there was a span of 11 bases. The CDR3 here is CASSAGTISYNEQFF. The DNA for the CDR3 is TGCGCCAGCAGCGCCGGGACGATCTCCTACAATGAGCAGTTCTTC.

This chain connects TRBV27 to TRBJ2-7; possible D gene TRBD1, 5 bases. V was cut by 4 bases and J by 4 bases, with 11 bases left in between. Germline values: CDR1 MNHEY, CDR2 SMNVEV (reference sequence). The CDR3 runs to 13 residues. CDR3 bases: TGTGCCAGCAGTTCCAGACAGAATTACGAGCAGTACTTC. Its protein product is CASSSRQNYEQYF.

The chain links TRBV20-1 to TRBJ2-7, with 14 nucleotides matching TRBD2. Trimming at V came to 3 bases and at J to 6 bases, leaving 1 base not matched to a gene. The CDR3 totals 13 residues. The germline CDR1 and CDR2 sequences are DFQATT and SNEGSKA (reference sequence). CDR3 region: CSARGLAGVEQYF. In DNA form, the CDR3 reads TGCAGTGCTAGGGGACTAGCGGGAGTCGAGCAGTACTTC.

The CDR3 sequence is CASSGGFAEAFF. Here the CDR3 DNA reads TGCGCCAGCAGTGGCGGGTTCGCTGAAGCTTTCTTT. The chain combines TRBV5-1 with TRBJ1-1; no reliable D call. The CDR3 is 12 residues long. V was cut by 5 bases and J by 6 bases, with 11 bases left in between. Germline lookup yields CDR1 SGHRS and CDR2 YFSETQ.

CDR3 bases: TGCGCCAGCAGCCTCTCGGGACTAGCCGCCTTTGAGCAGTTCTTC. It yields the protein CASSLSGLAAFEQFF. The chain joins TRBV5-1 to TRBJ2-1; TRBD2 matches 9 bases. The germline V gene has CDR1 SGHRS and CDR2 YFSETQ. The ends lost 4 bases at V and 9 bases at J; junction bases unmatched: 11. The CDR3 has 15 amino acids.